The 28 T cell receptor beta chains presented below share a single source sample, sequenced in a study of T cell repertoires in cytomegalovirus infection. TCRdb fed the reads into MiXCR, producing one record per CDR3 protein. The table includes hundreds of thousands of distinct CDR3 sequences, roughly 36% detected once. Their cognate antigens are unknown. The source material was cultured PBMCs, sampled from culture after CMV antigen stimulation. These receptors originate from a human donor in good health (CMV status not recorded). Some clones in this sample may be carry-over from other donors' samples.

The count of this clonotype is one. This chain connects TRBV11-2 to TRBJ1-5; D is unclear. V lost 0 bases and J lost 6, with 12 bases in between. The CDR3 contains 15 residues. From germline, CDR1 is SGHAT and CDR2 FQNNGV. The CDR3, as DNA: TGTGCCAGCAGCTTAGATTCGGCCCGAGGTCAGCCCCAGCATTTT. Its protein is CASSLDSARGQPQHF.

This clonotype was observed many times. The chain combines TRBV7-2 with TRBJ2-7; tentatively, D is TRBD2 (6 bases). V lost 4 bases and J lost 4, with 17 bases in between. Per germline, CDR1 SGHTA and CDR2 FQGNSA. The CDR3 spans 15 residues. CDR3 nucleotides: TGTGCCAGCAGCTCCCTGCGGGGCGTGGGGTACGAGCAGTACTTC. Protein sequence: CASSSLRGVGYEQYF. Full variable domain (missing parts from reference TRBV7-2 and TRBJ2-7): GAGVSQSPSNKVTEKGKDVELRCDPISGHTALYWYRQSLGQGLEFLIYFQGNSAPDKSGLPSDRFSAERTGGSVSTLTIQRTQQEDSAVYLCASSSLRGVGYEQYFGPGTRLTVT.

There are a few counts of this clonotype. The chain couples TRBV7-8 to TRBJ1-1; TRBD1 matches 7 bases. The CDR3 is 15 amino acids. Trimming removed 3 bases from V and 0 bases from J; junction bases left unmatched: 4. Germline-derived CDR1 and CDR2 are SGHVS and FQNEAQ. The CDR3 bases are TGTGCCAGCAGCTTCACAGGGGTACTGAACACTGAAGCTTTCTTT. It encodes CASSFTGVLNTEAFF.

The chain has TRBV24-1 and TRBJ2-1; TRBD1 aligns across 8 bases. V lost 5 bases and J lost 2; bases outside the gene matches: 7. The length of the CDR3 is 16 residues. Germline lookup yields CDR1 KGHDR and CDR2 SFDVKD. CDR3 DNA: TGTGCCACCAGTGGCGTGACAGGGGCAGCCTACAATGAGCAGTTCTTC. Protein product: CATSGVTGAAYNEQFF.

V is TRBV20-1 and J is TRBJ2-5, with 10 bases identical to TRBD2. The germline CDR1 and CDR2 sequences are DFQATT and SNEGSKA (reference sequence). This CDR3 has 13 residues. V lost 5 bases and J lost 5; bases outside the gene matches: 5. Written as DNA, the CDR3 is TGCAGTGCTTCAGCGGGACTAGCGGAGACCCAGTACTTC. It translates to CSASAGLAETQYF.

V and J are TRBV7-2 and TRBJ2-3; D is perhaps TRBD1 (5 bases). V lost 5 bases and J 6 bases, leaving 12 bases between the germline ends. CDR1 is SGHTA and CDR2 is FQGNSA in the germline V gene. The CDR3 extends over 13 amino acids. The chain's CDR3 is CASSPNRFDTQYF. As DNA, the CDR3 is TGTGCCAGCAGCCCCAACAGGTTTGATACGCAGTATTTT.

In its sample, this clonotype was seen a few times. The chain joins TRBV2 to TRBJ2-3, with 11 bases that match TRBD2. Trimming at V came to 7 bases and at J to 6 bases, leaving 3 bases not matched to a gene. The germline V gene has CDR1 SNHLY and CDR2 FYNNEI. CDR3 length: 13 residues. In DNA, the CDR3 is TGTGCCAGCAAAAGACTAGCGGGGGATACGCAGTATTTT. Translation: CASKRLAGDTQYF.

There are a few counts of this clonotype. The CDR3 sequence is CASSQGRGVVNTEAFF. The CDR3 nucleotides read TGTGCCAGCAGCCAAGGGAGGGGCGTTGTGAACACTGAAGCTTTCTTT. This rearrangement joins TRBV3-1 to TRBJ1-1; possibly TRBD1 for D (5 bases). This CDR3 spans 16 amino acids. In germline, CDR1 is LGHDT, CDR2 YNNKEL (reference sequence). Trimming removed 1 base from V and 0 bases from J, with 12 bases in between.

This clonotype was observed a handful of times. The gene calls are TRBV3-1 and TRBJ2-1; D may be TRBD2 (5 bases). Germline lookup yields CDR1 LGHDT and CDR2 YNNKEL (reference sequence). Trimming stripped 2 bases from V and 10 bases from J, with 12 bases between. This CDR3 is 13 amino acids long. Written as DNA, the CDR3 is TGTGCCAGCAGCCAAACGAGGGTGGCCGAGCAGTTCTTC. It yields the protein CASSQTRVAEQFF.

The chain links TRBV12-3 or TRBV12-4 to TRBJ1-5; D gene uncertain. CDR3 length: 15 residues. Trimming left V 1 base short and J 4 bases short, with 11 bases between. CDR3 loop: CASSLEGTRNQPQHF. In nucleotides, the CDR3 is TGTGCCAGCAGTTTAGAAGGCACTCGAAATCAGCCCCAGCATTTT.

This sequence joins TRBV6-2 or TRBV6-3 and TRBJ2-3, with D maybe TRBD2 (6 bases). V was shortened by 4 bases and J by 0 bases, with 11 bases between the two germline ends. The CDR3 runs 15 residues. Germline V gene lookup returns CDR1 MNHEY and CDR2 SVGEGT. The chain's CDR3 is CASSSEGPSTDTQYF. The CDR3 coding sequence is TGTGCCAGCAGTTCGGAGGGGCCAAGCACAGATACGCAGTATTTT.

V and J are TRBV7-8 and TRBJ2-5; the match to TRBD2 covers 8 bases. The V and J ends lost 8 bases and 3 bases, in that order; junction bases with no gene match: 5. CDR1 is SGHVS and CDR2 is FQNEAQ in the germline V gene. CDR3 length: 13 residues. CDR3 sequence: CASAGGWEETQYF. For the CDR3, the DNA is TGTGCCAGCGCGGGAGGTTGGGAAGAGACCCAGTACTTC.

The J gene is TRBJ2-7, the V gene TRBV6-2 or TRBV6-3; TRBD2 matches 12 bases. Germline loops: CDR1 MNHEY, CDR2 SVGEGT. The CDR3 is 14 residues long. The ends lost 6 bases at V and 3 bases at J; junction bases unmatched: 3. CDR3 nucleotide sequence: TGTGCCAGCAGGCCGACTAGCGGGAGCTACGAGCAGTACTTC. Protein: CASRPTSGSYEQYF.

The gene calls are TRBV7-4 and TRBJ2-5, with 10 bases fitting TRBD2. Trimming took 1 base from V and 5 from J; bases not matched to a gene: 7. This CDR3 contains 16 residues. CDR1 is SGHVT, CDR2 SQSDAQ, per germline. The CDR3 region has the DNA TGTGCCAGCAGCTTAGACAGGACTAGCGGATTGGAGACCCAGTACTTC. It is translated as CASSLDRTSGLETQYF.

V and J are TRBV6-2 or TRBV6-3 and TRBJ2-7; 10 bases are shared with TRBD2. This CDR3 is built from 16 residues. With V trimmed by 0 bases and J by 4 bases, 6 bases remained unmatched. Germline values: CDR1 MNHEY, CDR2 SVGEGT. The CDR3 DNA reads TGTGCCAGCAGTTACTCGGGACTAGCGCTTTTGTACGAGCAGTACTTC. Encoded protein: CASSYSGLALLYEQYF.

J is TRBJ2-2 and V is TRBV7-6; D uncertain. CDR3 length equals 12 residues. Per the germline V gene, CDR1 is SGHVS and CDR2 is FNYEAQ. The V and J ends lost 6 bases and 7 bases respectively, with 9 bases between them. In DNA form, the CDR3 reads TGTGCCAGCAGATCATTCGTCGGGGAGCTGTTTTTT. It codes for CASRSFVGELFF.

The gene calls are TRBV28 and TRBJ2-5; D is perhaps TRBD1 (6 bases). Trimming took 7 bases from V and 5 from J, leaving 11 bases between them. In germline, CDR1 is MDHEN, CDR2 SYDVKM. This CDR3 is 12 amino acids long. The CDR3 sequence: CASTSGGETQYF. Here the CDR3 DNA reads TGTGCCAGCACTAGTGGGGGCGAGACCCAGTACTTC.

The V and J genes are TRBV6-2 or TRBV6-3 and TRBJ2-3; no clear D. The germline gives CDR1 MNHEY, CDR2 SVGEGT. The germline V and J ends were trimmed by 6 bases and 1 base, with 11 bases remaining between them. The CDR3 contains 14 residues. The CDR3 sequence: CASRALMGTDTQYF. CDR3 bases: TGTGCCAGCAGGGCCCTGATGGGCACAGATACGCAGTATTTT.

The rearrangement links TRBV20-1 to TRBJ2-1; 13 bases are shared with TRBD2. Germline CDR1 DFQATT, CDR2 SNEGSKA (reference sequence). Trimming took 5 bases from V and 0 from J; bases not matched to a gene: 10. The CDR3 loop spans 18 amino acids. Written as DNA, the CDR3 is TGCAGTGCTGATGGGACTAGCGGGGTCAGAATCTCCTACAATGAGCAGTTCTTC. The encoded protein is CSADGTSGVRISYNEQFF.

This clonotype was seen more than once but under ten times. This chain connects TRBV5-1 to TRBJ2-7, with a tentative D call TRBD1 (6 bases). Germline CDR1 SGHRS, CDR2 YFSETQ. This CDR3 spans 12 amino acids. V was trimmed by 4 bases and J by 7 bases, leaving 12 bases between them. This CDR3 is CASSVDRTEQYF. CDR3 nucleotide sequence: TGCGCCAGCAGCGTCGACAGGACTGAGCAGTACTTC.

The CDR3 loop is CAISDGRGSYEQYF. The DNA for the CDR3 is TGTGCCATCAGTGACGGACGGGGATCCTACGAGCAGTACTTC. The genes are TRBV10-3 and TRBJ2-7; perhaps TRBD2 as D (5 bases). Germline V gives CDR1 ENHRY, CDR2 SYGVKD. The CDR3 runs 14 residues. V lost 3 bases to trimming and J lost 1 base, with 10 bases between them.

This clonotype was recorded a few times. The chain joins TRBV6-5 to TRBJ2-7; D not certain. The CDR3 spans 13 residues. CDR1 is MNHEY and CDR2 is SVGAGI in the germline V gene. Trimming removed 2 bases at V and 1 base at J, with 6 bases between. The CDR3 reads CASSYQVSYEQYF. Here the CDR3 DNA reads TGTGCCAGCAGTTACCAGGTTTCCTACGAGCAGTACTTC.

V usage is TRBV20-1 and J usage is TRBJ1-1; D not resolved. V lost 3 bases and J lost 6, with 14 bases in between. Per the germline V gene, CDR1 is DFQATT and CDR2 is SNEGSKA (reference sequence). The CDR3 loop spans 13 amino acids. The CDR3 DNA follows: TGCAGTGCTAGCCAGTACCCCGAGGCTGAAGCTTTCTTT. As protein: CSASQYPEAEAFF.

This clonotype has more than one count but fewer than ten. CDR3 residues: CASSDPGVEYF. The CDR3 coding sequence is TGTGCCAGCAGTGACCCCGGGGTAGAGTACTTC. This chain links TRBV6-1 with TRBJ2-7; tentatively, D is TRBD2 (5 bases). This CDR3 has 11 amino acids. Germline V gene data show CDR1 as MNHNS and CDR2 as SASEGT. V lost 3 bases and J lost 11, with 11 bases in between.

This clonotype occurred many times. CDR3 protein: CASSERVSRGTGELFF. In DNA form, the CDR3 reads TGTGCCAGCAGCGAAAGGGTCTCCAGGGGTACCGGGGAGCTGTTTTTT. The rearrangement uses TRBV7-8 and TRBJ2-2; weak D call: TRBD1 (6 bases). CDR3 length: 16 residues. The germline CDR1 and CDR2 sequences are SGHVS and FQNEAQ. V shed 5 bases and J shed 5 bases, with 18 bases lying between them.

This clonotype showed up just a few times. This rearrangement joins TRBV10-3 to TRBJ1-6; D is perhaps TRBD1 (5 bases). Germline values: CDR1 ENHRY, CDR2 SYGVKD. V dropped 3 bases and J dropped 10 bases, with 10 bases sitting between them. There are 13 residues in the CDR3. The CDR3 sequence is CAISETEGSPLHF. CDR3 DNA sequence: TGTGCCATCAGTGAAACCGAGGGGTCACCCCTCCACTTT.

The chain recombines TRBV19 with TRBJ1-2; weak D call: TRBD1 (6 bases). The CDR3 has 12 amino acids. Germline-derived CDR1 and CDR2 are LNHDA and SQIVND (reference sequence). Between the trimmed V and J ends, which lost 5 bases and 13 bases, there was a span of 17 bases. The CDR3 spells CASSEGGVGATF. The CDR3 DNA sequence: TGTGCCAGTAGTGAAGGGGGTGTAGGGGCCACCTTC. The entire variable domain, with the rest obtained from reference TRBV19 and TRBJ1-2, is as follows: DGGITQSPKYLFRKEGQNVTLSCEQNLNHDAMYWYRQDPGQGLRLIYYSQIVNDFQKGDIAEGYSVSREKKESFPLTVTSAQKNPTAFYLCASSEGGVGATFGSGTRLTVV.

CDR3 residues: CSVGGTGMGQPQHF. CDR3 nucleotides: TGCAGCGTTGGAGGGACAGGGATGGGTCAGCCCCAGCATTTT. V gene TRBV29-1 combines with J gene TRBJ1-5; 9 nucleotides match TRBD1. This CDR3 comprises 14 residues. Looked up from germline, CDR1 is SQVTM and CDR2 is ANQGSEA. Germline trimming cut 4 bases from V and 6 bases from J; bases unmatched to any gene: 7.